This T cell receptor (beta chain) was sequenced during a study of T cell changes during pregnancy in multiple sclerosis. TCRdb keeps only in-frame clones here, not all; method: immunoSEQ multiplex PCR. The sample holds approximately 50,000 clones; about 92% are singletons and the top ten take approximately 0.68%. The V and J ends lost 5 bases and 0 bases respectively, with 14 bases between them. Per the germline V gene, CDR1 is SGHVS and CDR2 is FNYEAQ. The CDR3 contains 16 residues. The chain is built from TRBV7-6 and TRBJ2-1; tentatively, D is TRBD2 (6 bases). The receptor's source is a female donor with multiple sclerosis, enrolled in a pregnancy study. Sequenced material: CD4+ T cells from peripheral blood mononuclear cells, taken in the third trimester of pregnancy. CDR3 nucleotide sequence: TGTGCCAGCAGCCCCACCGGGGGAAGCTCCTACAATGAGCAGTTCTTC. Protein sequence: CASSPTGGSSYNEQFF.